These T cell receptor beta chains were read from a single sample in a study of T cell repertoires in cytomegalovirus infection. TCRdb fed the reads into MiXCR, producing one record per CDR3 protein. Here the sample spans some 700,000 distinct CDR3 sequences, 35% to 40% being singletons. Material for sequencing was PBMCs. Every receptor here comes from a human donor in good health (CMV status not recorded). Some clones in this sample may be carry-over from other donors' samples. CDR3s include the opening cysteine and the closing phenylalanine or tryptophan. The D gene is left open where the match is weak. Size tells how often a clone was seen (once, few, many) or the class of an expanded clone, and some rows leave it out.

CASSFRVQETQYF TGTGCCAGCAGCTTCCGGGTTCAAGAGACCCAGTACTTC 13 TRBV7-2 many TRBJ2-5 NA
CASGGGGVANTEAFF TGTGCCTCCGGAGGGGGCGGGGTAGCTAACACTGAAGCTTTCTTT 15 TRBV28 NA TRBJ1-1 TRBD1
CASSSLGGREGYEQYF TGTGCCAGCAGCTCCCTTGGGGGGCGGGAGGGCTACGAGCAGTACTTC 16 TRBV7-2 once TRBJ2-7 TRBD2
CASSRLFDRLNTEAFF TGTGCCAGCAGCCGACTCTTCGACAGACTGAACACTGAAGCTTTCTTT 16 TRBV4-2 few TRBJ1-1 NA
CASSITPGRPQETQYF TGTGCCAGTAGTATTACCCCGGGACGGCCACAAGAGACCCAGTACTTC 16 TRBV19 NA TRBJ2-5 NA
CASSSEAFF TGTGCCAGCAGTAGTGAAGCTTTCTTT 9 TRBV6-1 few TRBJ1-1 NA
CSVGNMVTEAFF TGCAGCGTTGGCAATATGGTCACTGAAGCTTTCTTT 12 TRBV29-1 NA TRBJ1-1 NA
CASSYDHNQPQHF TGTGCCAGCAGTTACGACCACAATCAGCCCCAGCATTTT 13 TRBV6-2/TRBV6-3 few TRBJ1-5 NA
CASKAPSNQPQHF TGTGCCAGCAAGGCCCCTAGCAATCAGCCCCAGCATTTT 13 TRBV28 NA TRBJ1-5 NA
CRGVLGDGAFF TGCAGGGGGGTCCTGGGGGACGGAGCTTTCTTT 11 TRBV29-1 NA TRBJ1-1 NA
CASSLGDRELDEQFF TGCGCCAGCAGCTTGGGCGACAGGGAGTTGGATGAGCAGTTCTTC 15 TRBV5-1 NA TRBJ2-1 TRBD1
CASCFRGYGNTIYF TGTGCCAGCTGCTTCCGGGGGTACGGAAACACCATATATTTT 14 TRBV2 NA TRBJ1-3 NA
CASSHRATGTGRDTQYF TGCGCCAGCAGCCACCGGGCCACAGGGACAGGGCGAGATACGCAGTATTTT 17 TRBV5-1 few TRBJ2-3 TRBD1
CASSRQGSDGYTF TGTGCCAGCAGCCGACAGGGTTCGGATGGCTACACCTTC 13 TRBV5-4 NA TRBJ1-2 TRBD1
CASSLQGNYEKLFF TGTGCCAGCAGCTTGCAGGGAAATTATGAAAAACTGTTTTTT 14 TRBV5-6 NA TRBJ1-4 NA
CASSLAGTGKYEPYF TGTGCCAGCAGTTTAGCTGGGACAGGGAAATACGAGCCGTACTTC 15 TRBV28 NA TRBJ2-7 TRBD1
CASSQDRVYGYTF TGTGCCAGCAGTCAGGACAGGGTTTATGGCTACACCTTC 13 TRBV28 many TRBJ1-2 TRBD1
CASSLVEGLSSYNEQFF TGTGCTAGCAGCTTAGTCGAGGGGTTAAGCTCCTACAATGAGCAGTTCTTC 17 TRBV7-7 NA TRBJ2-1 NA
CSVTGTRNEQFF TGCAGCGTGACCGGGACCAGGAATGAGCAGTTCTTC 12 TRBV29-1 NA TRBJ2-1 NA
CASSMWNSGANVLTF TGTGCCAGTAGTATGTGGAACTCTGGGGCCAACGTCCTGACTTTC 15 TRBV19 few TRBJ2-6 NA
CASSTESSYNEQFF TGTGCCAGCAGCACCGAGAGCTCCTACAATGAGCAGTTCTTC 14 TRBV7-3 NA TRBJ2-1 NA
CASSQGGAGNQPQHF TGTGCCAGTAGCCAGGGGGGGGCTGGCAATCAGCCCCAGCATTTT 15 TRBV19 NA TRBJ1-5 TRBD1
CAIKKGEDTQYF TGTGCCATCAAAAAGGGCGAAGATACGCAGTATTTT 12 TRBV10-3 few TRBJ2-3 NA
CASSYRWGGISSYNEQFF TGTGCCAGCAGTTATAGGTGGGGCGGGATAAGCTCCTACAATGAGCAGTTCTTC 18 TRBV6-9 once TRBJ2-1 NA
CASAAGLEFPRQTQYF TGTGCCAGCGCGGCGGGACTAGAATTTCCAAGGCAGACCCAGTACTTC 16 TRBV12-3/TRBV12-4 NA TRBJ2-5 TRBD2
CASSSFEEDVFNEQFF TGTGCCAGCAGCTCATTCGAGGAGGACGTGTTCAATGAGCAGTTCTTC 16 TRBV11-1 NA TRBJ2-1 NA
CSVDHSGGLYNEQFF TGCAGCGTTGACCACAGCGGGGGACTTTACAATGAGCAGTTCTTC 15 TRBV29-1 NA TRBJ2-1 TRBD2
CASRPPGGLYNEQFF TGTGCCAGTAGACCCCCTGGGGGGCTTTACAATGAGCAGTTCTTC 15 TRBV19 NA TRBJ2-1 NA
CASSPLTGTGIETQYF TGTGCCAGCAGCCCCTTGACCGGGACAGGGATAGAGACCCAGTACTTC 16 TRBV7-6 many TRBJ2-5 TRBD1
CASSSPTRPNTEAFF TGTGCCAGCAGCTCACCGACACGCCCGAACACTGAAGCTTTCTTT 15 TRBV7-2 many TRBJ1-1 NA
CASSRRLGGSGELFF TGTGCCAGCAGTAGACGCCTAGGAGGGTCCGGGGAGCTGTTTTTT 15 TRBV14 NA TRBJ2-2 NA
CASSQGGTEQYF TGTGCCAGCAGCCAAGGGGGTACCGAGCAGTACTTC 12 TRBV2 few TRBJ2-7 NA
CASSLIVGVSYEQYF TGTGCCAGCAGTTTAATTGTGGGGGTCTCCTACGAGCAGTACTTC 15 TRBV27 NA TRBJ2-7 NA
CASSEGLAVHSYNEQFF TGTGCCAGCAGTGAGGGACTAGCGGTCCACTCCTACAATGAGCAGTTCTTC 17 TRBV6-1 NA TRBJ2-1 TRBD2
CASSGDRNSPLHF TGTGCCAGCAGTGGGGACAGGAATTCACCCCTCCACTTT 13 TRBV6-2/TRBV6-3 few TRBJ1-6 TRBD1
CASSLTSFPGELFF TGTGCCAGCAGCTTGACTAGCTTCCCCGGGGAGCTGTTTTTT 14 TRBV7-3 many TRBJ2-2 TRBD2
CSVEAATSYEQYF TGCAGCGTTGAAGCGGCCACGTCCTACGAGCAGTACTTC 13 TRBV29-1 NA TRBJ2-7 NA
CASSLGQGKNTIYF TGTGCCAGCAGCTTGGGGCAGGGGAAAAACACCATATATTTT 14 TRBV5-6 few TRBJ1-3 NA
CASSIGDGSNQPQHF TGTGCCAGTAGTATAGGTGACGGATCCAATCAGCCCCAGCATTTT 15 TRBV19 NA TRBJ1-5 NA
CASSTAGTDTQYF TGTGCCAGCAGTACGGCGGGGACAGATACGCAGTATTTT 13 TRBV7-6 many TRBJ2-3 NA
CASSSGPTVGTDTQYF TGCGCCAGCAGCTCGGGGCCGACCGTAGGCACAGATACGCAGTATTTT 16 TRBV5-1 few TRBJ2-3 NA
CAIFSLNTGELFF TGTGCCATCTTTTCCCTGAACACCGGGGAGCTGTTTTTT 13 TRBV19 NA TRBJ2-2 NA
CASRSPSGGTDTQYF TGTGCCAGTAGATCTCCTTCAGGGGGCACAGATACGCAGTATTTT 15 TRBV19 NA TRBJ2-3 NA
CASRLGPGTGELFF TGTGCCAGCAGACTAGGGCCTGGCACCGGGGAGCTGTTTTTT 14 TRBV7-2 NA TRBJ2-2 NA
CASIPPDRGREKLFF TGTGCCAGTATCCCTCCGGACAGGGGGCGTGAAAAACTGTTTTTT 15 TRBV19 NA TRBJ1-4 TRBD1
CASSHFAGLAKNIQYF TGTGCCAGCAGTCACTTCGCGGGACTAGCCAAAAACATTCAGTACTTC 16 TRBV27 NA TRBJ2-4 NA
CASTGEHTEAFF TGTGCCAGCACTGGGGAGCACACTGAAGCTTTCTTT 12 TRBV5-6 NA TRBJ1-1 NA
CASSSSPSGANVLTF TGTGCCAGCAGCTCCTCCCCCTCTGGGGCCAACGTCCTGACTTTC 15 TRBV5-4 few TRBJ2-6 NA
CASSLIYEQYF TGTGCCAGCAGTTTAATCTACGAGCAGTACTTC 11 TRBV28 many TRBJ2-7 NA
CASSFVEASQPQHF TGTGCCAGCAGTTTTGTCGAGGCGAGTCAGCCCCAGCATTTT 14 TRBV28 NA TRBJ1-5 NA
CASSYSKGQRSGVDNEQFF TGTGCCAGCAGTTACTCGAAAGGCCAAAGGAGCGGGGTCGACAATGAGCAGTTCTTC 19 TRBV6-6 NA TRBJ2-1 TRBD2
CASRLAGVPDTQYF TGTGCCAGTAGGCTAGCGGGAGTTCCAGATACGCAGTATTTT 14 TRBV19 NA TRBJ2-3 TRBD2
CASSSPDRVARGVETQYF TGTGCCAGCAGTTCCCCCGACAGGGTTGCTAGGGGCGTGGAGACCCAGTACTTC 18 TRBV28 NA TRBJ2-5 TRBD1
CASSLLPGGLINEQFF TGTGCCAGCAGTCTCTTGCCGGGGGGGCTTATCAATGAGCAGTTCTTC 16 TRBV7-3 few TRBJ2-1 TRBD2
CASSYSLGGVNQPQHF TGTGCCAGCAGTTACTCGCTGGGAGGGGTCAATCAGCCCCAGCATTTT 16 TRBV6-6 few TRBJ1-5 NA
CASSQAGGRYEQYF TGTGCCAGCAGCCAAGCAGGGGGTAGATACGAGCAGTACTTC 14 TRBV3-1 few TRBJ2-7 TRBD1
CDSSQGLAGGETQYF TGCGACAGCAGCCAGGGACTAGCGGGGGGAGAGACCCAGTACTTC 15 TRBV4-1 NA TRBJ2-5 TRBD2
CASSSGAGNTEAFF TGTGCCAGCAGCTCGGGAGCGGGAAACACTGAAGCTTTCTTT 14 TRBV7-8 few TRBJ1-1 NA
CASSFQTYEQYF TGTGCCAGCAGTTTCCAAACCTACGAGCAGTACTTC 12 TRBV28 NA TRBJ2-7 NA